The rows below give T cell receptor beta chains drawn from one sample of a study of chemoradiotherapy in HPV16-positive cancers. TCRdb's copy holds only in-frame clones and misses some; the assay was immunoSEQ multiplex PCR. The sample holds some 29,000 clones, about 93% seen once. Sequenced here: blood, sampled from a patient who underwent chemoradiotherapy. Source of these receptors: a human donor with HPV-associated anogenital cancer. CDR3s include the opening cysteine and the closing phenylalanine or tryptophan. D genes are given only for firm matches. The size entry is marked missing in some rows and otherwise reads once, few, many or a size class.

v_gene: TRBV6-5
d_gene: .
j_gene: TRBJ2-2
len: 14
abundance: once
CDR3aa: CASSTNSGTGELFF

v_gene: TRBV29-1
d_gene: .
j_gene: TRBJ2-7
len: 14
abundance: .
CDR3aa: CSVRGGAGSDEQYF

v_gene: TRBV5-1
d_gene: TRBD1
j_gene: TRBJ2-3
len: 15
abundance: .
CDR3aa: CASSPGQGVIDTQYF

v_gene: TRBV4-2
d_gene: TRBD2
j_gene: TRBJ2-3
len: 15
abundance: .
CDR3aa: CASSQDTSGTRSGYF

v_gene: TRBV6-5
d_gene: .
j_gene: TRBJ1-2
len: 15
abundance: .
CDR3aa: CASSSTFRLIYGYTF

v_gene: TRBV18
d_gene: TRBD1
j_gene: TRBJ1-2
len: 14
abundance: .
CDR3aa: CASSNGQGRDGYTF

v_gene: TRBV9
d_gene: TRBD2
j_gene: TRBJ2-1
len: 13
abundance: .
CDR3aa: CASSVGLAGEQFF

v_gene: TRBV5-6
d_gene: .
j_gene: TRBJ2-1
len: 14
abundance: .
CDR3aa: CASSFEGKVWSQFF

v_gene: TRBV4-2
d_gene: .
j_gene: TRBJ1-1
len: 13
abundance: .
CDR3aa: CASSQDGNTEAFF

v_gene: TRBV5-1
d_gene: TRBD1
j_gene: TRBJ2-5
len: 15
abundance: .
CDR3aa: CASSFQGVSEETQYF

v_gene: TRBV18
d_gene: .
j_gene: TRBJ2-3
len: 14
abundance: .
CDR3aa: CASSPPDGTDTQYF

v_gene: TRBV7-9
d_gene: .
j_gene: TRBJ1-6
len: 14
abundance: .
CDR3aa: CASSLEQYNSPLHF

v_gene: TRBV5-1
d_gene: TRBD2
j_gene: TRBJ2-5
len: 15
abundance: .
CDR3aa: CASSSSSGTQETQYF

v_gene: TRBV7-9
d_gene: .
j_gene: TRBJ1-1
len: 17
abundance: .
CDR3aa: CASSLAWWKTEDTEAFF

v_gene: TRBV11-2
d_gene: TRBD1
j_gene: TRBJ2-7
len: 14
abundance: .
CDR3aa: CASSQGTGKFEQYF

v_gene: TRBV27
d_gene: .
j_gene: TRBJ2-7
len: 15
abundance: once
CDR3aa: CASSSTGQNFYEQYF

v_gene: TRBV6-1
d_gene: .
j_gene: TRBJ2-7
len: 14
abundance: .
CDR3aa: CASSERIYYYEQYF

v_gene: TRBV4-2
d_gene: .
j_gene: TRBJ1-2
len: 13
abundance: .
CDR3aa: CASSQDWSTGYTF

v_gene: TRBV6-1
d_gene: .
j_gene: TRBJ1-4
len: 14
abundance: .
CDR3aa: CASSIVATNEKLFF

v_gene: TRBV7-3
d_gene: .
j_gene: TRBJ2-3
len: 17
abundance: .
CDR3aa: CASSLTAGVFITDTQYF

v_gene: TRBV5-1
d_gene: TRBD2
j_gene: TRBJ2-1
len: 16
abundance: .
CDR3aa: CASSQGGTSGDNEQFF

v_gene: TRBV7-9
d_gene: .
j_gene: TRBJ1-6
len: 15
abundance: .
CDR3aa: CASSRGSSFNSPLHF

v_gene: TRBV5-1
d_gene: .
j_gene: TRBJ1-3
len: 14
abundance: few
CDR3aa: CASSPGTAGNTIYF

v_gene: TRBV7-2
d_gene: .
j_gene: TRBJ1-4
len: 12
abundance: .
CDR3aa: CASSLADEKLFF

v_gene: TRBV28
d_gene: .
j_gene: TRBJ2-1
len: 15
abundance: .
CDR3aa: CASSDQGEVYNEQFF

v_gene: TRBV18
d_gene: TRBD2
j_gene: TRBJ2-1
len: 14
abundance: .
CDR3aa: CASSPAGVYNEQFF

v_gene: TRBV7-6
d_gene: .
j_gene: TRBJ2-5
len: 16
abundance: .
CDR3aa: CASSLGSGARGETQYF

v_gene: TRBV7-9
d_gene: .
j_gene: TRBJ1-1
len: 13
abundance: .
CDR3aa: CASSLGMNTEAFF

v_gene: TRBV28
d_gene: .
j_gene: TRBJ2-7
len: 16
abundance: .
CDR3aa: CASKPPLPSLGDEQYF

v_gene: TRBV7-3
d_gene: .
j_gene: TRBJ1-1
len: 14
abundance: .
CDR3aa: CASSVQGGNTEAFF

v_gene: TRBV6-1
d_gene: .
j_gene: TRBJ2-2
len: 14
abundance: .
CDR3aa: CASSVWVWDGELFF

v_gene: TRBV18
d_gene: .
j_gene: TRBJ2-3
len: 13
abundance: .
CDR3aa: CASSPGAEGTQYF

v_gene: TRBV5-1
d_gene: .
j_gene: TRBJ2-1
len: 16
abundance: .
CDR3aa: CASSLVLGPTGDEQFF

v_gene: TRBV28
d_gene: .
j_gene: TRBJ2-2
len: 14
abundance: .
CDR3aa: CASKGTRDTGELFF

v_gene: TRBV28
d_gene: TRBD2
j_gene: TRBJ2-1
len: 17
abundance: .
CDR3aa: CASRTTPGTSGRAEQFF

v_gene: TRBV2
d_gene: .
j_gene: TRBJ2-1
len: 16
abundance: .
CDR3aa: CASSPALVSSYNEQFF

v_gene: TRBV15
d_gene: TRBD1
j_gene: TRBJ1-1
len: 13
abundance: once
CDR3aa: CATSRETGGEAFF

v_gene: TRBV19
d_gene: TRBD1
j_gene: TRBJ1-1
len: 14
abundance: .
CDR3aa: CASSTGTGYTEAFF

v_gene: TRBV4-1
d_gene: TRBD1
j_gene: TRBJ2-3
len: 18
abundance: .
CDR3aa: CASSQAHQTGLWIDTQYF

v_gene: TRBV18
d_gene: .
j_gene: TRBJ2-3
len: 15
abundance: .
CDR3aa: CASSPPSLAADTQYF

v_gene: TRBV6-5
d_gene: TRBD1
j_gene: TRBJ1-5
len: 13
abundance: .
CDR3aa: CASRLQGDQPQHF

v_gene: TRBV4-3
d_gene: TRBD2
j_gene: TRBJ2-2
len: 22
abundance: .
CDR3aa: CASSQDPEPIGGGDGRTGELFF

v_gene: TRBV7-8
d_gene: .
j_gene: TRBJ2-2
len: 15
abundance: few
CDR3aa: CASSRSFLNTGELFF

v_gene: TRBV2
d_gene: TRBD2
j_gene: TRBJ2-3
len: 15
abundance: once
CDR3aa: CASSGGYPVTDTQYF

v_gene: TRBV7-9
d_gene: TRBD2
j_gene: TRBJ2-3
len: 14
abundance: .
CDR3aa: CASSLWREYDTQYF

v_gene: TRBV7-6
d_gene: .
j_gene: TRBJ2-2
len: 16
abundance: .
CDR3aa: CASSLVGGLDTGELFF

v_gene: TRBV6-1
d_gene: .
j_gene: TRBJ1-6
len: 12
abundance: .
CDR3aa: CASRTQDSPLHF

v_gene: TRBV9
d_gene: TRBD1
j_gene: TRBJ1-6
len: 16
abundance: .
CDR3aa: CASAPGTASYNSPLHF

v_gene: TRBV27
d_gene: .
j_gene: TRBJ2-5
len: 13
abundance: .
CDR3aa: CASSHRPGETQYF